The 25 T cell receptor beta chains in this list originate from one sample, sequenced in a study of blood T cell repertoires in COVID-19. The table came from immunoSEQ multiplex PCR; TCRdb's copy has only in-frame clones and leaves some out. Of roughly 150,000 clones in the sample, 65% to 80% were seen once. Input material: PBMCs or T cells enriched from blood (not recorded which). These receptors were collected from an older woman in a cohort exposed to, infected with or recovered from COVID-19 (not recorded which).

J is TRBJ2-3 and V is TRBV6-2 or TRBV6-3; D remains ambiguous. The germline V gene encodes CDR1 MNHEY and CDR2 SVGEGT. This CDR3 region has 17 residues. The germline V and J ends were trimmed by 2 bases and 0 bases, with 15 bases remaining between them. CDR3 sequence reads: CASSYRPFPTSTDTQYF. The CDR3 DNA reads TGTGCCAGCAGTTACCGTCCGTTTCCAACTAGCACAGATACGCAGTATTTT.

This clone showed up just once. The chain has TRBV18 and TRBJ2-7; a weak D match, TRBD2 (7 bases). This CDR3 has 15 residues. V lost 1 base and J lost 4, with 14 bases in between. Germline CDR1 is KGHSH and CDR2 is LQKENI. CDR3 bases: TGTGCCAGCTCACCACTGGGGGGGGCGGTGTACGAGCAGTACTTC. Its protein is CASSPLGGAVYEQYF.

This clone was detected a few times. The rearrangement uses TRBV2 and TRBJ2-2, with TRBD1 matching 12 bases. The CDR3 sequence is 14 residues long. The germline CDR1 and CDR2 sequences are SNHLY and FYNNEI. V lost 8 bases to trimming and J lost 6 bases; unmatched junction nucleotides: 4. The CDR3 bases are TGTGCCAGCGAGGGACAGGGGGCGGCCGGGGAGCTGTTTTTT. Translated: CASEGQGAAGELFF.

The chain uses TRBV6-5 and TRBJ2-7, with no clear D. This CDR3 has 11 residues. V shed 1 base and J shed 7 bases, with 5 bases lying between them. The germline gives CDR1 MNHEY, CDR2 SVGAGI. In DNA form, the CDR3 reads TGTGCCAGCAGTTACTGGCCGGAGCAGTACTTC. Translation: CASSYWPEQYF.

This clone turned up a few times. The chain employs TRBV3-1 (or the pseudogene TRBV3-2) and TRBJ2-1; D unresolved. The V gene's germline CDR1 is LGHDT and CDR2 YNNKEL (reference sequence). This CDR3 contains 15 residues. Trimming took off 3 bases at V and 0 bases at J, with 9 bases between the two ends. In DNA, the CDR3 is TGTGCCAGCAGCCATAAAGCCGTCTCCTACAATGAGCAGTTCTTC. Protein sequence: CASSHKAVSYNEQFF.

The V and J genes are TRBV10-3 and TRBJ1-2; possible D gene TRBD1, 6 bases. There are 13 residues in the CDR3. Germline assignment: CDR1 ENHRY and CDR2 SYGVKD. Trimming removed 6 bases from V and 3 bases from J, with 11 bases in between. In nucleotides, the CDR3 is TGTGCCATCAGCCGACAGGCGGACTATGGCTACACCTTC. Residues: CAISRQADYGYTF.

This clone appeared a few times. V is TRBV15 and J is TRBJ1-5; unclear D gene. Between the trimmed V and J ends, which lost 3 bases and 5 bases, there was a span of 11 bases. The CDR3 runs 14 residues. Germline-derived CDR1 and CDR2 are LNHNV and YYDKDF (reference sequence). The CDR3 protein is CATSSSNSDQPQHF. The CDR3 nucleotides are TGTGCCACCAGCAGCTCGAACAGTGATCAGCCCCAGCATTTT.

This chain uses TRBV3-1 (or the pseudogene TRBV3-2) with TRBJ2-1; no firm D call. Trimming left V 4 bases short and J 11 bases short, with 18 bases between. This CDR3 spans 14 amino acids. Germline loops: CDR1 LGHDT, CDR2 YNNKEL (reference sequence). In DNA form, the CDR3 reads TGTGCCAGCAGCCCGAGTTTGACTGAGCTACAGCAGTTCTTC. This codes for CASSPSLTELQQFF.

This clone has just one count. CDR3 DNA sequence: TGTGCCAGTAGTACCCTTACAGGGGGGAAGGAAAAACTGTTTTTT. Protein product: CASSTLTGGKEKLFF. The chain carries TRBV19 and TRBJ1-4; 8 bases map to TRBD1. The ends lost 4 bases at V and 8 bases at J; junction bases unmatched: 9. The CDR3 runs to 15 residues. Germline-derived CDR1 and CDR2 are LNHDA and SQIVND (reference sequence).

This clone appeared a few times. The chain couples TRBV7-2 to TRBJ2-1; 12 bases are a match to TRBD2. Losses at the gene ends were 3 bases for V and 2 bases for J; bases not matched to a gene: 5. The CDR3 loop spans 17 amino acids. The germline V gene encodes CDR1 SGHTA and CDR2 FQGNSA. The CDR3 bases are TGTGCCAGCAGCTTGTTGACTAGCGGGAGCCCCTACAATGAGCAGTTCTTC. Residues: CASSLLTSGSPYNEQFF.

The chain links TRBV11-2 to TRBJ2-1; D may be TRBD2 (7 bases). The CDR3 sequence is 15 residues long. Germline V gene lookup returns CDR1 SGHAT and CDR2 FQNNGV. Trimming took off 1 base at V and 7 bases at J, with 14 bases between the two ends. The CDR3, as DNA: TGTGCCAGCAGCTTAGTAGGGGGAGCGGGGAATGAGCAGTTCTTC. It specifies CASSLVGGAGNEQFF.

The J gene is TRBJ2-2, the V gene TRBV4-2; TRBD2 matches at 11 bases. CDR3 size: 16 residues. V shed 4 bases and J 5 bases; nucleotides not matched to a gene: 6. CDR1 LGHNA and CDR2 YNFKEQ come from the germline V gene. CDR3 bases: TGTGCCAGCAGCCTCCCCCGACTAGCGGGAACCGGGGAGCTGTTTTTT. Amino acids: CASSLPRLAGTGELFF.

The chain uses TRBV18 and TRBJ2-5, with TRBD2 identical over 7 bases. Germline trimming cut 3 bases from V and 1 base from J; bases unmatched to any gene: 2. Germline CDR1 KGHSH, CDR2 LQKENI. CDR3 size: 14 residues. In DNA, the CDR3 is TGTGCCAGCTCACCGCGGGGGAGCCAAGAGACCCAGTACTTC. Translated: CASSPRGSQETQYF.

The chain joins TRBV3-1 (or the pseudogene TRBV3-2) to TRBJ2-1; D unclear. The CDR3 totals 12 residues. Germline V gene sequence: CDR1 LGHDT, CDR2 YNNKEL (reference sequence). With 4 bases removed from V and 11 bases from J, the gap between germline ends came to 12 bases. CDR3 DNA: TGTGCCAGCAGCCTTTCGGGTAGTCAGCAGTTCTTC. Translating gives CASSLSGSQQFF.

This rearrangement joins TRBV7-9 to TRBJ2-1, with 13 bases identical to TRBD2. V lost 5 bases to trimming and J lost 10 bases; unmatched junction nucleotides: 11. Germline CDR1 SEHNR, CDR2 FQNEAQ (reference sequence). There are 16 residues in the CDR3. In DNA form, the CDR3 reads TGTGCCAGCAGCCCCCGACTAGCGGGAGGATATGACGAGCAGTTCTTC. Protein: CASSPRLAGGYDEQFF. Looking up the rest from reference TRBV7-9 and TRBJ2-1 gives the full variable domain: DTGVSQNPRHKITKRGQNVTFRCDPISEHNRLYWYRQTLGQGPEFLTYFQNEAQLEKSRLLSDRFSAERPKGSFSTLEIQRTEQGDSAMYLCASSPRLAGGYDEQFFGPGTRLTVL.

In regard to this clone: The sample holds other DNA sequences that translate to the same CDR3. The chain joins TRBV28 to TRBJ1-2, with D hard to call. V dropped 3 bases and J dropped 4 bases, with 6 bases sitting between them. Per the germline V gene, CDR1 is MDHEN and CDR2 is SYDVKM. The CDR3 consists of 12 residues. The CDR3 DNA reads TGTGCCAGCAGTTTTGAGGGCTATGGCTACACCTTC. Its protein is CASSFEGYGYTF.

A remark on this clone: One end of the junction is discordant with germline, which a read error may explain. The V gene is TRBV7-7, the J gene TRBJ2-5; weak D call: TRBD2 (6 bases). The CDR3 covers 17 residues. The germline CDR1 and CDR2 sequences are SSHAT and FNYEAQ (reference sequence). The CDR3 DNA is TGTGCTAGCAGCTTAGGTGGCGGACTACAATTTCAAGAGACCCAGTACTTC. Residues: CASSLGGGLQFQETQYF.

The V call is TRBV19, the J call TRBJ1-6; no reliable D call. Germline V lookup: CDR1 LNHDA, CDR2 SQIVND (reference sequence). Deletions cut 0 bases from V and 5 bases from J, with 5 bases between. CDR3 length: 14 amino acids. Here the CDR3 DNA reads TGTGCCAGTAGTATAGACAGGAATAATTCACCCCTCCACTTT. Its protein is CASSIDRNNSPLHF.

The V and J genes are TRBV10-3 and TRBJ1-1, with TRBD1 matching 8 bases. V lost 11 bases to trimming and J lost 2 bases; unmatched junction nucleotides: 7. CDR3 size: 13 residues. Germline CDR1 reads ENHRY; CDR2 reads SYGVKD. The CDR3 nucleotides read TGTGCCTCAGACAGGGGTCAAAACACTGAAGCTTTCTTT. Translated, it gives CASDRGQNTEAFF.

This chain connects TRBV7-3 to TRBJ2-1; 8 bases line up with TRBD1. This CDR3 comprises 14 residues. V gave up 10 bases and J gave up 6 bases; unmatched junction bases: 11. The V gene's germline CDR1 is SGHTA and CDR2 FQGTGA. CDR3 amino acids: CATAPGTGGNEQFF. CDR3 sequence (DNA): TGTGCCACCGCGCCCGGGACAGGAGGCAATGAGCAGTTCTTC.

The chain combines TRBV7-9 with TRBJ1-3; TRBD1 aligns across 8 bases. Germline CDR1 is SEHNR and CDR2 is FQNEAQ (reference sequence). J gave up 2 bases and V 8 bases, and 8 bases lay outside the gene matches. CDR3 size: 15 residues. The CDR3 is CASSQGRGPGNTIYF. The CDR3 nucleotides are TGTGCCAGCTCCCAGGGCAGGGGGCCTGGAAACACCATATATTTT.

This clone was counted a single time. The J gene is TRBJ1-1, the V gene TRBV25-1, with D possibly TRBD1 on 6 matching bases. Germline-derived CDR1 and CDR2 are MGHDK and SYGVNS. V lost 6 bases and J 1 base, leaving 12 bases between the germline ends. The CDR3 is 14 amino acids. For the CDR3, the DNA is TGTGCCAGCAGACTAACAGGGTCGAACACTGAAGCTTTCTTT. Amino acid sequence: CASRLTGSNTEAFF.

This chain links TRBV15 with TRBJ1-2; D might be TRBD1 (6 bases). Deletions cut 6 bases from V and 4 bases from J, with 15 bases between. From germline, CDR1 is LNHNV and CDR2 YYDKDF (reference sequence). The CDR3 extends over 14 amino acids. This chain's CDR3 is CATSPGTFSYGYTF. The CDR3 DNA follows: TGTGCCACCAGTCCCGGGACATTCTCCTATGGCTACACCTTC.

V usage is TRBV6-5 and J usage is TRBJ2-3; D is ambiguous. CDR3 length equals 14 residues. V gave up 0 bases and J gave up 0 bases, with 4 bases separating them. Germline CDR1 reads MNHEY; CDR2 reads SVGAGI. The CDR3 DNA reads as TGTGCCAGCAGTTACTCCCAGAGCACAGATACGCAGTATTTT. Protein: CASSYSQSTDTQYF.

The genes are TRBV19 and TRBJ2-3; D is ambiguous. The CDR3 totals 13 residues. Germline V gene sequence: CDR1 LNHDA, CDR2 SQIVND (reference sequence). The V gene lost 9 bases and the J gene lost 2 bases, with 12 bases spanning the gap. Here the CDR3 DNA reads TGTGCCAGCGGATTAGCTAACACAGATACGCAGTATTTT. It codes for CASGLANTDTQYF.